This T cell receptor beta chain was captured in a study of blood T cell repertoires in COVID-19. Study-level background: Samples taken during acute and convalescent COVID-19 were collected in the United States, Italy and Spain. Sources were T cells, B-cell-depleted T cells, or PBMCs; the material itself was cDNA or gDNA.

This CDR3 spans 14 amino acids. From germline, CDR1 is MNHEY and CDR2 SVGAGI. Trimming cost V 7 bases and J 3 bases, with 13 bases left between them. The authors' processing: The assay estimated nucleated cells by amplifying reference gene primers. Only in-frame clones appear in the TCRdb table, and some are missing; sequencing was by immunoSEQ multiplex PCR. That table supplies the V and J calls and clone size; D and trimming were determined from the DNA. The sample lists hundreds of thousands of clones, 84% occurring once. The sequence came from a man aged 25 to 40 with active or convalescent COVID-19. The sequencing sample was made of peripheral blood. The chain couples TRBV6-5 to TRBJ2-1; D unresolved. CDR3 nucleotides: TGTGCCAGCACCGACTTAAGCTTCTACAATGAGCAGTTCTTC. Its protein product is CASTDLSFYNEQFF.